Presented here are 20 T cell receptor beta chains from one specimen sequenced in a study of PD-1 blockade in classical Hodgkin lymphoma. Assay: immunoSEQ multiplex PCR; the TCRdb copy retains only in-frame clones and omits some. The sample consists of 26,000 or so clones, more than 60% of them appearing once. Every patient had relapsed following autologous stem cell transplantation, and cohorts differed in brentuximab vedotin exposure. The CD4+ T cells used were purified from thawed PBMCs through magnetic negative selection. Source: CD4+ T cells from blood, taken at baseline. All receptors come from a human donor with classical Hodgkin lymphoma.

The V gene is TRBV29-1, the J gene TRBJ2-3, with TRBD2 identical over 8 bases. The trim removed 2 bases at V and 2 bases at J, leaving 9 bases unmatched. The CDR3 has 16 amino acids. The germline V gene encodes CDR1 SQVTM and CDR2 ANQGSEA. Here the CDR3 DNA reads TGCAGCGTTGAATCCCAGGGCGGGGGGTCCACAGATACGCAGTATTTT. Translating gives CSVESQGGGSTDTQYF.

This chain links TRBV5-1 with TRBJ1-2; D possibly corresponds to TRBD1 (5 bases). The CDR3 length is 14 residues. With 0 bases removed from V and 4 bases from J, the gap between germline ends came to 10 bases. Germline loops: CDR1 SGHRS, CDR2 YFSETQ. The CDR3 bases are TGCGCCAGCAGCTTGGAACCGGGGGGCTATGGCTACACCTTC. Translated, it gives CASSLEPGGYGYTF.

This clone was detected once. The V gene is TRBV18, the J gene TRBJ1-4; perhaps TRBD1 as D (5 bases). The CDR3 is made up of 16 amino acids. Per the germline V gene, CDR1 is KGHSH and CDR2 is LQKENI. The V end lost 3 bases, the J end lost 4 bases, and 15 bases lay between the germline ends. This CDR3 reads CASSPVGDWRNEKLFF. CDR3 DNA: TGTGCCAGCTCACCGGTCGGGGACTGGCGTAATGAAAAACTGTTTTTT.

CDR3 sequence (DNA): TGTGCCAGCAGAGTGGCGACGGAGCAGTACTTC. This translates into CASRVATEQYF. The rearrangement links TRBV11-2 to TRBJ2-7, with no clear D. Trimming removed 6 bases from V and 7 bases from J, with 10 bases in between. This CDR3 comprises 11 residues. Germline V gene data show CDR1 as SGHAT and CDR2 as FQNNGV.

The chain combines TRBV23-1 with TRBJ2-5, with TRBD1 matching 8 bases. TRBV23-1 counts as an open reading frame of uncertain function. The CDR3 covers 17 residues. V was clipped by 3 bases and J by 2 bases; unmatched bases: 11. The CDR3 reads CASSHISGGLLQETQYF. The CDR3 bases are TGCGCCAGCAGTCATATTTCAGGGGGCCTCCTTCAAGAGACCCAGTACTTC.

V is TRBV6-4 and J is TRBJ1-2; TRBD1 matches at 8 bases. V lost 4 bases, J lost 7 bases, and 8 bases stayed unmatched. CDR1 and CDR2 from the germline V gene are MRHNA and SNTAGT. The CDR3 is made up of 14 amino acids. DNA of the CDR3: TGTGCCAGCAGTGCGAATCCCGGGACAGGTGGCTACACCTTC. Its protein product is CASSANPGTGGYTF.

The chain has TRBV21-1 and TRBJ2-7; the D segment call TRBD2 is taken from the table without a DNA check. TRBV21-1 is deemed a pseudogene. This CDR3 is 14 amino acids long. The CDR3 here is CASSKAGCGYEQYF. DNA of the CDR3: TGTGCCAGCAGCAAAGCCGGCTGCGGATACGAGCAGTACTTC.

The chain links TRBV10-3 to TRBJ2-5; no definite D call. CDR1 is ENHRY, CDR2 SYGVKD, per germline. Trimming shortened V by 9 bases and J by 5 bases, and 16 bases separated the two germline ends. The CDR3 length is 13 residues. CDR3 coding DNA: TGTGCCATTCTAAATGCCCCGTCGGAGACCCAGTACTTC. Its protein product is CAILNAPSETQYF.

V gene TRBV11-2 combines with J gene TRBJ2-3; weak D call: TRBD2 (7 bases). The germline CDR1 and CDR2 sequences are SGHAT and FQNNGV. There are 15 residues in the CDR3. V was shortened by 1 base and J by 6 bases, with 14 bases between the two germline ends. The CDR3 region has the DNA TGTGCCAGCAGCTTAGCGGGGGGCTCGGGGGATACGCAGTATTTT. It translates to CASSLAGGSGDTQYF. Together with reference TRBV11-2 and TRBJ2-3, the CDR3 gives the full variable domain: EAGVAQSPRYKIIEKRQSVAFWCNPISGHATLYWYQQILGQGPKLLIQFQNNGVVDDSQLPKDRFSAERLKGVDSTLKIQPAKLEDSAVYLCASSLAGGSGDTQYFGPGTRLTVL.

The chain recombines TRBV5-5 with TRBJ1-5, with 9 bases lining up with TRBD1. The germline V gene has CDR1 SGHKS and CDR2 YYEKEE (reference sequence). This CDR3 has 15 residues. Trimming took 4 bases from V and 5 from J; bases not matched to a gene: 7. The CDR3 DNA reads TGTGCCAGCAGCAGGGGACAGGGACTGGATCAGCCCCAGCATTTT. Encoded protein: CASSRGQGLDQPQHF.

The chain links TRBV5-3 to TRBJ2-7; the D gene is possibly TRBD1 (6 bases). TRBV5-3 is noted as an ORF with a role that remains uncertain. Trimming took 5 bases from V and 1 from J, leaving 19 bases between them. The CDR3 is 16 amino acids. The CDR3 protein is CARSSRTAPLSYEQYF. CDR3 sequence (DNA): TGTGCCAGAAGTTCGCGGACAGCCCCTCTTTCCTACGAGCAGTACTTC.

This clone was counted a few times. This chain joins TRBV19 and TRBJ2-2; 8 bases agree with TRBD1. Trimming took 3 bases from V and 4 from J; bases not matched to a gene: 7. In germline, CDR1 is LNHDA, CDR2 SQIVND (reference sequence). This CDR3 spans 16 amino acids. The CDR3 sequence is CASSIPRTGRTGELFF. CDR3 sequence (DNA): TGTGCCAGTAGTATTCCCAGGACAGGGCGCACCGGGGAGCTGTTTTTT.

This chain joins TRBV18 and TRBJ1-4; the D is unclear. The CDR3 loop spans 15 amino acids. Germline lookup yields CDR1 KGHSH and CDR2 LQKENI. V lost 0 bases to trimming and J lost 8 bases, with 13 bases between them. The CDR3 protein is CASSPPVAGREKLFF. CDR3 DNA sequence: TGTGCCAGCTCACCACCGGTGGCAGGCCGAGAAAAACTGTTTTTT.

Here the CDR3 DNA reads TGCGCCAGCAGCTTGGAAGGGGTTCCGGGAAAATCCTACAATGAGCAGTTCTTC. Translated: CASSLEGVPGKSYNEQFF. The J gene is TRBJ2-1, the V gene TRBV5-1, with D perhaps assigned TRBD1 or TRBD2 (5 bases each). Germline CDR1 and CDR2: SGHRS and YFSETQ. This CDR3 has 18 residues. With 0 bases removed from V and 1 base from J, the gap between germline ends came to 17 bases.

CDR3 amino acids: CASGTTGTGNSPLHF. The DNA for the CDR3 is TGTGCCAGCGGAACGACCGGGACAGGGAATTCACCCCTCCACTTT. The chain carries TRBV7-3 and TRBJ1-6, with 9 bases matching TRBD1. Looked up from germline, CDR1 is SGHTA and CDR2 is FQGTGA. The J segment lost 7 bases and the V segment lost 8 bases, leaving 9 bases of the junction unmatched. This CDR3 contains 15 residues. Full variable domain (missing parts from reference TRBV7-3 and TRBJ1-6): GAGVSQTPSNKVTEKGKYVELRCDPISGHTALYWYRQSLGQGPEFLIYFQGTGAADDSGLPNDRFFAVRPEGSVSTLKIQRTERGDSAVYLCASGTTGTGNSPLHFGNGTRLTVT.

CDR3 sequence: CAWSRTIPLSGYTF. The CDR3 coding sequence is TGTGCCTGGAGTCGTACGATACCTCTAAGCGGCTACACCTTC. The V call is TRBV30, the J call TRBJ1-2; D uncertain. The V end lost 2 bases, the J end lost 8 bases, and 18 bases lay between the germline ends. The CDR3 is 14 residues long. CDR1 GTSNPN and CDR2 SVGIG come from the germline V gene (reference sequence).

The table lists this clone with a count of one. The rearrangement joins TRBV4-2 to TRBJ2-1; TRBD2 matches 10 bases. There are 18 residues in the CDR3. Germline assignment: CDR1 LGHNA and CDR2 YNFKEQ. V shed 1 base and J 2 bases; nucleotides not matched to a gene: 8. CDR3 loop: CASSQARGGLAAYNEQFF. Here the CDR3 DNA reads TGTGCCAGCAGCCAAGCCCGAGGTGGACTAGCGGCCTACAATGAGCAGTTCTTC.

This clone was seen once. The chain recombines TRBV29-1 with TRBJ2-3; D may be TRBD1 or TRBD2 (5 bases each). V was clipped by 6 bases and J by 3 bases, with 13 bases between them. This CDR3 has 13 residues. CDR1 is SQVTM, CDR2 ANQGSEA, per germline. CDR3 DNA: TGCAGCGTCCAGGGTGGGGGTACAGATACGCAGTATTTT. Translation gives CSVQGGGTDTQYF.

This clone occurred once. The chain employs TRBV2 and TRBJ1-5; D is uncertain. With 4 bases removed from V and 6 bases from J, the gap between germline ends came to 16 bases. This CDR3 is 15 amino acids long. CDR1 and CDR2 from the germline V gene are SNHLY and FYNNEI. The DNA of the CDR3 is TGTGCCAGCAGTGCCACCGGAACAGAGCTTCAGCCCCAGCATTTT. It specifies CASSATGTELQPQHF.

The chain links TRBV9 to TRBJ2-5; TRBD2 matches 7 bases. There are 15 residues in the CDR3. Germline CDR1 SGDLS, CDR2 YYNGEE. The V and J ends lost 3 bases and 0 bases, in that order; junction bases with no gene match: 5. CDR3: CASSEGLTYQETQYF. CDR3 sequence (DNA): TGTGCCAGCAGCGAGGGACTAACTTACCAAGAGACCCAGTACTTC.